Sequencing of this T cell receptor beta chain was carried out in a study of T cell responses to AZD1222 COVID-19 vaccine (dated by TCRdb to 2020 to 2022). In the study overall: TCR sequencing was performed for 230 to 250 trial participants, of whom about 200 were given two doses of AZD1222 and around 25 were given two doses of MenACWY control vaccine. Enrollment into the trials was organized by age into subgroups of 18-55, 56-69 and 70-plus years, and those subgroups contained approximately 160, 26 and 62 TCR-sequenced participants, respectively.

A remark on this clone: No cognate antigen has been identified for it. No base quality information exists; no much larger clone differs at one position.

V loses 6 bases, J loses 2 bases, and the germline ends lie 22 bases apart. CDR1 and CDR2, looked up from the germline V gene (reference sequence), are MNHEY and SMNVEV. The CDR3, cysteine through phenylalanine, is 17 amino acids long. Only the CDR3 region is kept as DNA, spanning 51 bases read in frame from base 1. Overall study outcomes, separate from this receptor: Participants were mostly white British and included more females than males, and it was suggested by the authors that clonal diversity may have been underestimated. The whole spike protein was spanned by vaccine-associated CD4 TCRs, and dominant responses were seen in regions 160-218 and 743-854. A significant rise in spike-specific TCR breadth and depth was observed after two AZD1222 doses relative to day 0 and relative to MenACWY recipients. Conclusions about previously exposed vaccinees are limited, since just 6 or 7 AZD1222 recipients were seropositive for SARS-CoV-2 at baseline. No day 14 peak-response samples were available, so repertoires were characterized only after the peak T cell response. Reportedly, almost half of the unique spike-specific TCRs recognized epitopes lying outside the regions that are mutated in the B.1.351 and B.1.1.7 variants. In the small 56-69-year group, the increase in depth fell short of significance, most likely because of low power.

The CDR3 regions of human TCRbeta chains were analyzed by immunosequencing. The original methods were these. Repertoire TCRs were matched against a reference library of SARS-CoV-2-specific TCRs generated with the MIRA antigen-specificity platform. Breadth meant the fraction of unique TCRs that were SARS-CoV-2-associated, whereas depth meant the fraction of total T cells that were SARS-CoV-2-associated. Using the MIRA data, each spike-specific TCR was assigned both to the spike region to which the TCR was reactive and to a CD4 or CD8 class. Log10-transformed breadth and depth values were compared by one-way ANOVA with Sidak's multiple comparisons tests. Not all clones reach the TCRdb copy of this immuneACCESS table, which keeps in-frame sequences only. Checked studies attribute under half of the gap to unresolved V genes and leave the rest unexplained. V, J and clone size reflect that table, while D and trimming were determined from the DNA. The sample includes 110,000 or so clones, with approximately 88% observed a single time. The leading ten clones occupy almost 6.5% of the sample.

Read against the paper, the sample's time point label means: about 28 days (+/-7) after the second vaccine dose. AZD1222 recipients with second doses at about 4 weeks or about 12 weeks were pooled, because spike-specific TCR depth and breadth did not differ between schedules. The vaccinee samples were drawn from two UK trials, COV001 and COV002, one of which was a single-blind randomized controlled phase 2/3 trial testing AZD1222 (ChAdOx1 nCoV-19) in healthy adults. For TCRbeta chain sequencing, PBMC samples were collected from trial participants at day 0 and at day 28 after the second dose. The source of this sequence is an adult who received the AZD1222 COVID-19 vaccine. The V gene is TRBV27 and the J gene is TRBJ1-2; the D gene is possibly TRBD1, with 5 bases matching. The sample here was peripheral blood, taken 28 days after the second AZD1222 dose. The base sequence is TGTGCCAGCAGCCCTTCCAGTGGTTGGGGCTACAACTATGGCTACACCTTC. It codes for CASSPSSGWGYNYGYTF.